This entry is about one T cell receptor beta chain. TCRdb's copy holds only in-frame clones and misses some; the assay was immunoSEQ multiplex PCR. The table has around 300,000 clones, 80% to 90% seen once; the top ten hold 5%. Looked up from germline, CDR1 is LNHDA and CDR2 is SQIVND (reference sequence). The V and J ends lost 5 bases and 0 bases respectively, with 14 bases between them. The length of the CDR3 is 15 residues. These data are taken from a study of blood T cell repertoires in COVID-19. The sample taken for sequencing was PBMCs or T cells enriched from blood (not recorded which). The rearrangement joins TRBV19 to TRBJ2-7, with a weak D call TRBD1 (7 bases). This clonotype originated in a man aged 25-45 years who had recovered from COVID-19. CDR3 amino acids: CASSAGQQSSYEQYF. The CDR3 coding sequence is TGTGCCAGTAGTGCGGGACAGCAGAGCTCCTACGAGCAGTACTTC.